This T cell receptor beta chain is drawn from a study of identifying expanded T cells in peripheral blood (dated 2019 in TCRdb). Concerning the study at large: Separate aliquots of the same genomic DNA pool were sequenced to produce technical replicates, and four replicates were compared in pairs.

The CDR3 contains 14 residues, cysteine and phenylalanine counted. This entry keeps only the CDR3 DNA: 42 bases, framed from base 1. The germline V gene supplies CDR1 MNHEY and CDR2 SVGAGI. V gives up 0 bases and J gives up 2 bases, and the segment between their germline ends measures 8 bases. During the collection period, no infections or other immune events were recorded for the healthy donors. Healthy-donor blood repertoires served as a training cohort to calibrate time-dependent variance in a beta-binomial model of T-cell clone differential abundance. The training cohort was composed of roughly ten healthy donors, 3 female and 7 male. An age range of roughly 29 to 65 years, with an average of 43 years, was recorded for the donors. Whole blood, obtained from a commercial supplier, was collected from each healthy donor at three time points spaced around two weeks apart. For immunosequencing, genomic DNA was extracted from whole blood that had not been sorted.

On this clone: Its antigen is not yet known. Base qualities are missing; no much larger clone stands one base away.

The immunoSEQ Assay, which uses bias-controlled multiplex PCR amplification of genomic DNA, was used to profile TCRbeta CDR3 regions. Per the original workflow: The absolute abundance of each unique TCRbeta CDR3 region was quantified after sequences were collapsed and filtered. Two models were used to test differential abundance: a binomial model (Fisher-equivalent) and a beta-binomial model that adds time-dependent variance fitted from healthy donors. Any clone with fewer than 5 combined templates was excluded, and a clone was called differentially abundant if its Benjamini-Hochberg FDR was below 0.01. The form v = (b*log(k)+a)^2 was used to model beta-binomial variance as a function of total template count across the two samples. Not all clones reach the TCRdb copy of this immuneACCESS table, which keeps in-frame sequences only. Checked studies attribute under half of the gap to unresolved V genes and leave the rest unexplained. From that table come the V and J calls and clone size; the DNA was used to work out D and trimming. Here the sample has 90,000 to 120,000 clones; around 89% occur a single time. The top ten clonotypes cover 16% of the sample.

What the study reported, not specific to this receptor: The authors expected biological variance in healthy repertoires might increase further over much longer intervals such as months to years. In all healthy donors, the variance in clone template counts between samples taken about 14 days apart rose significantly as total template count increased. About 1.1 differentially abundant clones were flagged by the binomial model between technical replicates, whereas about 16 and 20 were flagged over approximately two weeks and four weeks, respectively. The beta-binomial model significantly reduced the number of clones called differentially abundant and the false-positive rate across all healthy-donor time intervals.

This clonotype was sampled from a person between 18 and 75 years old in good health. The sequence links TRBV6-5 to TRBJ2-7; TRBD1 is a weak D gene call, 5 bases matching. Sequencing input: blood. The DNA sequence follows: TGTGCCAGCAGTTACTCTGGGGCCACCTACGAGCAGTACTTC. Translated, it gives CASSYSGATYEQYF.